The present T cell receptor (beta chain) was sequenced within a study of breast tumors, draining lymph nodes, adjacent tissues. Study findings and constraints: Tumor repertoires ranked between lymph nodes and nontumor tissue in diversity, with V and J gene preferences. Compared with basal-like, luminal-like tumors shared significantly more repertoire with nontumor tissue.

V lost 6 bases and J lost 4; bases outside the gene matches: 16. Germline loops: CDR1 LNHDA, CDR2 SQIVND (reference sequence). The CDR3 contains 17 residues. This clonotype was counted ten times or more. Antigen specificity is unknown. TCRdb independently ran MiXCR on the multiplex PCR reads; one entry per CDR3 protein. The table has more than 9,500 distinct CDR3 sequences, about 50% seen once. Sequenced material: breast tumor tissue. The TCR originated in a female donor with breast cancer. Some clones in this sample may be carry-over from other donors' samples. V is TRBV19 and J is TRBJ2-3; TRBD2 agrees at 7 bases. The chain's CDR3 is CASRSLRPSGGSDTQYF. Written as DNA, the CDR3 is TGTGCCAGTAGATCCCTGAGGCCTAGCGGAGGTTCAGATACGCAGTATTTT.